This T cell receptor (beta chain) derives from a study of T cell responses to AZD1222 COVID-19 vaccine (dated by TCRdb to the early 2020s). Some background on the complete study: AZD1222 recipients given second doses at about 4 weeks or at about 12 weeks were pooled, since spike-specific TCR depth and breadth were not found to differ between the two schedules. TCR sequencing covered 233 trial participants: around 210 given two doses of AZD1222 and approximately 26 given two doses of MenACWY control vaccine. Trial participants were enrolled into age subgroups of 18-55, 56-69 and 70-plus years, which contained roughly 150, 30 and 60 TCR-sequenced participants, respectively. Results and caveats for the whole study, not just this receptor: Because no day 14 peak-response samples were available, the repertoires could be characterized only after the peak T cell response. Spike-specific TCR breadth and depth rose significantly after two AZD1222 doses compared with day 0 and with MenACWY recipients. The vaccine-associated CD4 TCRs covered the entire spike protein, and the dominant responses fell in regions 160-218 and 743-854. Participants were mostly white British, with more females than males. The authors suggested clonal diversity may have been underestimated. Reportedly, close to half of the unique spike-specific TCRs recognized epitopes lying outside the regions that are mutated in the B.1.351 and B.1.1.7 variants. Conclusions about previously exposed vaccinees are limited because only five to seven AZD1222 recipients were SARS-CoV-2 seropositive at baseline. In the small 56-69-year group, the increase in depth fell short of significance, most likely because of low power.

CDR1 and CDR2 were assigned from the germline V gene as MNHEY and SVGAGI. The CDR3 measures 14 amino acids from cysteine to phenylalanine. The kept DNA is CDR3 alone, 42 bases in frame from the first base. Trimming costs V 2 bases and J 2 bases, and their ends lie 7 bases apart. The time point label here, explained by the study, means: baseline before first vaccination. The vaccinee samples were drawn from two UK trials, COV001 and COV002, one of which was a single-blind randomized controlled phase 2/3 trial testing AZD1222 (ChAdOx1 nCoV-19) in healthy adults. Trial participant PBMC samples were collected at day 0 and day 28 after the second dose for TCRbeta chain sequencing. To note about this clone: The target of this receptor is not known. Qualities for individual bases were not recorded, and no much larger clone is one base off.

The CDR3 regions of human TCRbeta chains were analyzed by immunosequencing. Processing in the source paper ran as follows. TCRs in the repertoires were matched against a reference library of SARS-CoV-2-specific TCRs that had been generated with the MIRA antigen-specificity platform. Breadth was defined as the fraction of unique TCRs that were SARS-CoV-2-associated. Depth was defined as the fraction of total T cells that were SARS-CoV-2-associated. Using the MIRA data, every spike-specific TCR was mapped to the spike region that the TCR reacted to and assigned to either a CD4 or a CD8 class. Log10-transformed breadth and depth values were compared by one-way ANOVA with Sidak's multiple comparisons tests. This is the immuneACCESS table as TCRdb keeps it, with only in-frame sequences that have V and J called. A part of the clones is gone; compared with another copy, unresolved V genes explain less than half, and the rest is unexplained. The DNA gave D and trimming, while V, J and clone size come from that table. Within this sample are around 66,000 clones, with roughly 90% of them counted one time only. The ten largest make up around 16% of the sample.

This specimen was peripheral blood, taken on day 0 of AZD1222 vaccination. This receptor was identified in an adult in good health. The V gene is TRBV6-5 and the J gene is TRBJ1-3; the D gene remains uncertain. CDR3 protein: CASSYRSPGNTIYF. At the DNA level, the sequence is TGTGCCAGCAGTTACAGGTCCCCTGGAAACACCATATATTTT.